Each of the 5 T cell receptor beta chains below was sequenced from the same sample in a study of early T cells in non-severe SARS-CoV-2 infection. TCRdb reprocessed the 5' RACE reads with MiXCR, giving one entry per CDR3 protein. The table shows roughly 100,000 distinct CDR3 sequences, with approximately 14% occurring only once. The sample comprised whole blood. Receptors originate from an adult who was a healthcare worker with PCR-confirmed SARS-CoV-2 infection or an uninfected control (not recorded which).

In its sample, this clonotype was seen many times. This chain uses TRBV20-1 with TRBJ2-5, with D possibly matching TRBD2 (5 bases). The length of the CDR3 is 11 residues. Trimming took off 3 bases at V and 5 bases at J, with 7 bases between the two ends. Germline V gives CDR1 DFQATT, CDR2 SNEGSKA (reference sequence). For the CDR3, the DNA is TGCAGTGCTAGCGGGATTGAGACCCAGTACTTC. Its protein product is CSASGIETQYF.

V gene TRBV7-6 combines with J gene TRBJ2-7, with a tentative D call TRBD1 (6 bases). Looked up from germline, CDR1 is SGHVS and CDR2 is FNYEAQ. V shed 4 bases and J shed 5 bases, with 9 bases lying between them. This CDR3 has 12 amino acids. CDR3 protein: CASSWAGDEQYF. CDR3 bases: TGTGCCAGCAGCTGGGCAGGGGACGAGCAGTACTTC.

The CDR3 here is CASSPLRLGYNEQFF. DNA of the CDR3: TGCGCCAGCAGCCCCCTGAGGTTGGGGTACAATGAGCAGTTCTTC. The chain has TRBV4-1 and TRBJ2-1; no definite D call. There are 15 residues in the CDR3. Germline CDR1 is MGHRA and CDR2 is YSYEKL. V dropped 4 bases and J dropped 4 bases, with 14 bases sitting between them.

This clonotype was seen at least ten times. The rearrangement links TRBV3-1 to TRBJ2-7; no definite D call. Germline values: CDR1 LGHDT, CDR2 YNNKEL (reference sequence). Trimming pared 1 base from V and 0 bases from J, leaving 13 bases between. The CDR3 extends over 16 amino acids. This CDR3 reads CASSQVGQTNSYEQYF. The CDR3 DNA reads as TGTGCCAGCAGCCAAGTCGGTCAGACAAACTCCTACGAGCAGTACTTC.

This clonotype was observed a few times. The chain couples TRBV5-1 to TRBJ2-7; 9 bases align to TRBD2. V shed 0 bases, J shed 4 bases, and the junction held 5 bases outside the gene matches. Germline V CDR1 and CDR2: SGHRS, YFSETQ. The CDR3 contains 15 residues. CDR3 in DNA: TGCGCCAGCAGCTTGGCGTTGCGGGAGGGATACGAGCAGTACTTC. Translated: CASSLALREGYEQYF.